Following are 24 T cell receptor beta chains from one sample sequenced in a study of cytomegalovirus exposure and HLA in healthy donors. The protocol was immunoSEQ multiplex PCR, while the TCRdb copy is restricted to in-frame clones and leaves out a portion. The sample records over 70,000 clones, roughly 89% being singletons. The sequenced sample consisted of PBMCs. Receptor source: a woman under 30 in good health and CMV-seropositive.

The V call is TRBV11-2, the J call TRBJ2-7; D gene ambiguous. Germline lookup yields CDR1 SGHAT and CDR2 FQNNGV. The length of the CDR3 is 14 residues. V dropped 2 bases and J dropped 0 bases, with 8 bases sitting between them. The DNA for the CDR3 is TGTGCCAGCAGCTTACCGCACTACTCCTACGAGCAGTACTTC. Protein sequence: CASSLPHYSYEQYF.

The chain links TRBV18 to TRBJ1-2, with D possibly TRBD1 on 5 matching bases. V lost 2 bases to trimming and J lost 9 bases, with 13 bases between them. Germline V lookup: CDR1 KGHSH, CDR2 LQKENI. CDR3 size: 13 residues. CDR3 nucleotides: TGTGCCAGCTCACCAGGCAGGGCTCGGAGCTACACCTTC. The encoded protein is CASSPGRARSYTF.

The chain uses TRBV19 and TRBJ2-1; TRBD2 matches 11 bases. Germline-derived CDR1 and CDR2 are LNHDA and SQIVND (reference sequence). CDR3 size: 15 residues. The junction had 10 bases not matched to a gene; V was cut back by 11 bases and J by 4 bases. The CDR3 DNA sequence: TGTGCCGCTAGTACCCTAGCGGGGGGATACAATGAGCAGTTCTTC. It codes for CAASTLAGGYNEQFF.

The V gene is TRBV4-1, the J gene TRBJ1-2, with D uncertain. Germline V lookup: CDR1 MGHRA, CDR2 YSYEKL. Trimming removed 7 bases at V and 4 bases at J, with 16 bases between. CDR3 length equals 14 residues. CDR3 amino acids: CASTTPEGGYGYTF. The CDR3, as DNA: TGCGCCAGCACCACCCCTGAAGGCGGCTATGGCTACACCTTC.

The chain is built from TRBV5-6 and TRBJ2-1; no clear D. V was shortened by 0 bases and J by 8 bases, with 9 bases between the two germline ends. Germline values: CDR1 SGHDT, CDR2 YYEEEE. The CDR3 spans 13 residues. The CDR3 region is CASSLDSRDEQFF. The DNA for the CDR3 is TGTGCCAGCAGCTTGGATTCTCGCGATGAGCAGTTCTTC.

This clone was seen just once. V gene TRBV25-1 combines with J gene TRBJ2-1; 12 bases match TRBD2. The CDR3 contains 15 residues. V lost 6 bases and J lost 9; bases outside the gene matches: 9. Per germline, CDR1 MGHDK and CDR2 SYGVNS. CDR3 sequence reads: CASSGGLAGFAEQFF. CDR3 bases: TGTGCCAGCAGCGGCGGACTAGCGGGATTTGCTGAGCAGTTCTTC.

The gene calls are TRBV30 and TRBJ2-1; the match to TRBD2 covers 8 bases. CDR3 length equals 14 residues. CDR1 GTSNPN and CDR2 SVGIG come from the germline V gene (reference sequence). V dropped 5 bases and J dropped 0; count of bases not matched to a gene: 3. This chain's CDR3 is CAWERGSSYNEQFF. The DNA for the CDR3 is TGTGCCTGGGAGCGGGGGTCCTCCTACAATGAGCAGTTCTTC.

V usage is TRBV28 and J usage is TRBJ2-5; possibly TRBD1 for D (5 bases). The J call is doubtful: the DNA matches TRBJ2-7 better. Germline V gene data show CDR1 as MDHEN and CDR2 as SYDVKM. The CDR3 has 12 residues. The CDR3 is CASSPQGYEQYF. The DNA of the CDR3 is TGTGCCAGCAGTCCTCAGGGCTACGAGCAGTACTTC.

This CDR3 is CASSLTAIETEAFF. The DNA of the CDR3 is TGTGCCAGCAGTCTGACAGCTATTGAGACTGAAGCTTTCTTT. The chain uses TRBV28 and TRBJ1-1; D might be TRBD1 (5 bases). The V and J ends lost 5 bases and 5 bases respectively, with 15 bases between them. Germline assignment: CDR1 MDHEN and CDR2 SYDVKM. The CDR3 runs 14 residues.

This clone was seen more than once but under ten times. The chain couples TRBV21-1 to TRBJ2-7; the table's D call, TRBD1, has no DNA check behind it. TRBV21-1 has pseudogene status. This CDR3 comprises 16 residues. CDR3 loop: CASSKFRDRDFHEQYF. In DNA, the CDR3 is TGTGCCAGCAGCAAATTCCGGGACAGGGATTTCCACGAGCAGTACTTC.

The chain is built from TRBV4-1 and TRBJ1-4; tentative D call: TRBD1 (6 bases). CDR1 is MGHRA and CDR2 is YSYEKL in the germline V gene. There are 15 residues in the CDR3. V lost 1 base and J lost 7, with 13 bases in between. The CDR3 region is CASSQVYRAVEKLFF. The CDR3 DNA is TGCGCCAGCAGCCAAGTCTACAGGGCGGTTGAAAAACTGTTTTTT.

This clone was observed a handful of times. This sequence joins TRBV5-4 and TRBJ1-1, with D perhaps TRBD1 (6 bases). The CDR3 totals 15 residues. V lost 3 bases, J lost 2 bases, and 14 bases lay in between. Germline V CDR1 and CDR2: SGHNT, YYREEE (reference sequence). CDR3 loop: CASSSGAGVNTEAFF. CDR3 DNA sequence: TGTGCCAGCAGCTCAGGGGCGGGGGTTAACACTGAAGCTTTCTTT.

The chain couples TRBV19 to TRBJ2-1, with 15 bases lining up with TRBD2. This CDR3 contains 20 residues. Germline CDR1 is LNHDA and CDR2 is SQIVND (reference sequence). The V gene end was trimmed by 3 bases and the J gene end by 5 bases; junction bases not matched to a gene: 14. CDR3 DNA: TGTGCCAGTAGTATTATAGGACTAGCGGGAGGGAGTGAATTTCACAATGAGCAGTTCTTC. This sequence encodes CASSIIGLAGGSEFHNEQFF.

The chain is built from TRBV9 and TRBJ1-1; 7 nucleotides line up with TRBD1. V lost 6 bases, J lost 1 base, and 18 bases stayed unmatched. This CDR3 region has 18 residues. Germline lookup yields CDR1 SGDLS and CDR2 YYNGEE. DNA for the CDR3: TGTGCCAGCACAGGCCTGATGGGACAGACGATAAAGAACACTGAAGCTTTCTTT. It is translated as CASTGLMGQTIKNTEAFF.

The chain is built from TRBV4-1 and TRBJ1-5; TRBD1 matches 12 bases. CDR3 length: 18 amino acids. V dropped 3 bases and J dropped 0; count of bases not matched to a gene: 6. Germline CDR1 is MGHRA and CDR2 is YSYEKL. DNA for the CDR3: TGCGCCAGCAGCCACGCCGGGACAGGGGGCTATAGCAATCAGCCCCAGCATTTT. Protein sequence: CASSHAGTGGYSNQPQHF.

The chain recombines TRBV6-1 with TRBJ2-2; D gene unclear. The CDR3 spans 13 residues. Per germline, CDR1 MNHNS and CDR2 SASEGT. The V end lost 3 bases, the J end lost 6 bases, and 8 bases lay between the germline ends. CDR3: CASSDGEAGELFF. The CDR3 region has the DNA TGTGCCAGCAGTGACGGTGAGGCCGGGGAGCTGTTTTTT.

The chain recombines TRBV5-4 with TRBJ2-1, with D possibly TRBD2 on 5 matching bases. Germline V gene data show CDR1 as SGHNT and CDR2 as YYREEE (reference sequence). This CDR3 has 12 residues. Trimming left V 3 bases short and J 6 bases short, with 7 bases between. The DNA of the CDR3 is TGTGCCAGCAGCTCTAGCTTCAATGAGCAGTTCTTC. Amino acids: CASSSSFNEQFF.

The V and J genes are TRBV28 and TRBJ2-7, with TRBD2 as a possible D gene (6 bases). Germline CDR1 reads MDHEN; CDR2 reads SYDVKM. Trimming took 6 bases from V and 8 from J, leaving 26 bases between them. The CDR3 extends over 16 amino acids. The CDR3 DNA is TGTGCCAGCAGCTATAACCCCGGGACTCCCGAAGACAAGCAGTACTTC. As protein: CASSYNPGTPEDKQYF.

The CDR3 reads CASSLTRRNEQFF. The CDR3 nucleotides are TGTGCCAGCAGTTTGACCAGGAGGAATGAGCAGTTCTTC. The rearrangement joins TRBV28 to TRBJ2-1; possible D gene TRBD2, 5 bases. The germline V gene has CDR1 MDHEN and CDR2 SYDVKM. This CDR3 contains 13 residues. V was pared by 3 bases and J by 7 bases, with 10 bases between.

The chain combines TRBV18 with TRBJ2-2; 13 nucleotides line up with TRBD2. V shed 6 bases and J 6 bases; nucleotides not matched to a gene: 10. Looked up from germline, CDR1 is KGHSH and CDR2 is LQKENI. The CDR3 loop spans 17 amino acids. CDR3 amino acids: CASSSLGLAGDSGELFF. As DNA, the CDR3 is TGTGCCAGCTCTTCCCTCGGACTAGCGGGGGATTCCGGGGAGCTGTTTTTT.

J is TRBJ2-3 and V is TRBV4-2; TRBD1 is a possible D gene (5 bases). This CDR3 is 16 amino acids long. Germline-derived CDR1 and CDR2 are LGHNA and YNFKEQ. The ends were cut back, 0 bases at V and 4 bases at J, with 14 bases in the middle. Here the CDR3 reads CASSQDRSQGADTQYF. In DNA form, the CDR3 reads TGTGCCAGCAGCCAAGATAGGTCGCAGGGTGCAGATACGCAGTATTTT.

This clone was seen once. The V and J genes are TRBV28 and TRBJ2-1, with 8 bases identical to TRBD1. CDR3 size: 14 residues. Trimming at V came to 6 bases and at J to 7 bases, leaving 8 bases not matched to a gene. Germline V gene sequence: CDR1 MDHEN, CDR2 SYDVKM. The CDR3 DNA follows: TGTGCCAGCAGGCTCAGGGGGCTTGTAAATGAGCAGTTCTTC. It translates to CASRLRGLVNEQFF.

This rearrangement joins TRBV2 to TRBJ1-1; 7 nucleotides agree with TRBD1. The CDR3 runs to 14 residues. CDR1 is SNHLY, CDR2 FYNNEI, per germline. The V segment lost 7 bases and the J segment 6 bases; nucleotides outside the gene matches: 11. The DNA for the CDR3 is TGTGCCAGCACTAAGGGACAGAGGAATTCTGAAGCTTTCTTT. Residues: CASTKGQRNSEAFF.

The J gene is TRBJ1-2, the V gene TRBV5-4; D is ambiguous. The CDR3 is made up of 14 amino acids. Germline V lookup: CDR1 SGHNT, CDR2 YYREEE (reference sequence). The V and J ends lost 7 bases and 4 bases respectively, with 17 bases between them. CDR3 sequence reads: CASSRPGKTYGYTF. The CDR3 nucleotides read TGTGCCAGCTCCCGACCAGGAAAGACCTATGGCTACACCTTC. Full variable domain (remainder filled in from reference TRBV5-4 and TRBJ1-2): ETGVTQSPTHLIKTRGQQVTLRCSSQSGHNTVSWYQQALGQGPQFIFQYYREEENGRGNFPPRFSGLQFPNYSSELNVNALELDDSALYLCASSRPGKTYGYTFGSGTRLTVV.